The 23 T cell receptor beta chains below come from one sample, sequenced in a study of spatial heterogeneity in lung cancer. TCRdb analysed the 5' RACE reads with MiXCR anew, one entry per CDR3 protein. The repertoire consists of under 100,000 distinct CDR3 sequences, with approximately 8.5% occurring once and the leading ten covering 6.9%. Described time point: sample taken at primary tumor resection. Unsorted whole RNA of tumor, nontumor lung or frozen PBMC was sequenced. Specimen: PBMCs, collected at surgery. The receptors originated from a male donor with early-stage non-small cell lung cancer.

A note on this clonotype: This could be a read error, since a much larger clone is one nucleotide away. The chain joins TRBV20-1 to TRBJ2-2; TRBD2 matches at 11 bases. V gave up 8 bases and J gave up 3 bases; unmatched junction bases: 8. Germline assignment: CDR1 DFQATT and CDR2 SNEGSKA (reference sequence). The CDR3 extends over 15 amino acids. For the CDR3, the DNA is TGCAGTACTGTCGGGACTAGCGGCTACACCGGGGAGCTGTTTTTT. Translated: CSTVGTSGYTGELFF.

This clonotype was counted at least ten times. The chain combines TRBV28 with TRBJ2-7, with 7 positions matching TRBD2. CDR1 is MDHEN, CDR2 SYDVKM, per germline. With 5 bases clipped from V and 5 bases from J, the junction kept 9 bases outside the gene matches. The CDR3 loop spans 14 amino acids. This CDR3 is CASSTATSLNEQYF. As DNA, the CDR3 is TGTGCCAGCAGTACTGCGACTAGCTTAAACGAGCAGTACTTC.

The CDR3 DNA sequence: TGTGCCAGCAGCGCCGGACTAGCTACCTCCGAGCAGTACTTC. Translating it yields CASSAGLATSEQYF. The chain joins TRBV7-3 to TRBJ2-7, with 8 bases aligning to TRBD2. Germline CDR1 reads SGHTA; CDR2 reads FQGTGA. CDR3 size: 14 residues. Trimming cost V 5 bases and J 6 bases; bases outside gene matches: 9.

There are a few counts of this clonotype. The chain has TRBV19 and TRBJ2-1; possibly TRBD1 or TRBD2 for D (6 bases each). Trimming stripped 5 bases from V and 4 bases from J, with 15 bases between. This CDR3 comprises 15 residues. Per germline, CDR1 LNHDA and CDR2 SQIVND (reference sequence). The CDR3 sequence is CASSGEGGWYNEQFF. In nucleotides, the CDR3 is TGTGCCAGTAGTGGAGAGGGGGGCTGGTACAATGAGCAGTTCTTC.

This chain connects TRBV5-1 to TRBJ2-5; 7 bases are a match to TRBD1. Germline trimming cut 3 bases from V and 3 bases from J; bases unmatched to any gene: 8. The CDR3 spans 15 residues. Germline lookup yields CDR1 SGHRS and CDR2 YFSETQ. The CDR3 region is CASSSTGTAEETQYF. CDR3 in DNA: TGCGCCAGCAGCTCCACGGGGACAGCCGAAGAGACCCAGTACTTC.

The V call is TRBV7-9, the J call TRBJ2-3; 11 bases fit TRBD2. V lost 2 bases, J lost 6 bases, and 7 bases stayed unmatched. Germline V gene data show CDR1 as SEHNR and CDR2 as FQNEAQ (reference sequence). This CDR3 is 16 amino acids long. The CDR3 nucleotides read TGTGCCAGCAGCTTACTAGCGGGAGGTCCACAGGATACGCAGTATTTT. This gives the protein CASSLLAGGPQDTQYF.

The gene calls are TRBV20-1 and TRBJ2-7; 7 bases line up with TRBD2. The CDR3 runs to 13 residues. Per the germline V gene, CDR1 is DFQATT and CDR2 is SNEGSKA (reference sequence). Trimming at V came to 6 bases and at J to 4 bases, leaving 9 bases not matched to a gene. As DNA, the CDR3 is TGCAGTGCCGGAGGACTAGGGCCTTACGAGCAGTACTTC. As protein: CSAGGLGPYEQYF.

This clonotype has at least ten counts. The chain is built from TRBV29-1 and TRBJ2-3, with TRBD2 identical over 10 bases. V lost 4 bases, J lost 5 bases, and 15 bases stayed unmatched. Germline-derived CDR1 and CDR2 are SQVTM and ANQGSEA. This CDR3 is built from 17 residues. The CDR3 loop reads CSVVTAWASGSGDTQYF. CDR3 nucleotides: TGCAGCGTTGTAACGGCTTGGGCTAGCGGGAGTGGAGATACGCAGTATTTT.

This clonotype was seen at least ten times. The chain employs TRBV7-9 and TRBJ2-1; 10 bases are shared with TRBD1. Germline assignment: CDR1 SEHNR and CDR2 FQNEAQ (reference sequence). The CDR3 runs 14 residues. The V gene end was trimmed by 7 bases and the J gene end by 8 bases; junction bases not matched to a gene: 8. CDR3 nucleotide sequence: TGTGCCAGCAACCGGGACAGGGGAATCGATGAGCAGTTCTTC. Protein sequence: CASNRDRGIDEQFF.

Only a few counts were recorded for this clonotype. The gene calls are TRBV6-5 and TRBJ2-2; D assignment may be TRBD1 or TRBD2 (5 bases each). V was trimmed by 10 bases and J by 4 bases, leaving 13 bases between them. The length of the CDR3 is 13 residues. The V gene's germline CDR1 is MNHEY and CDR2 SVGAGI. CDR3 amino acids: CATRAGRTGELFF. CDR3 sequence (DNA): TGTGCCACCAGGGCGGGCCGCACCGGGGAGCTGTTTTTT.

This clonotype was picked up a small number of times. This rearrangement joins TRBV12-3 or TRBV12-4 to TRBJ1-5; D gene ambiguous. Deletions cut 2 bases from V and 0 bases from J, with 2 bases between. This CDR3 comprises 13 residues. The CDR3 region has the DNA TGTGCCAGCAGTTTATTTAGCAATCAGCCCCAGCATTTT. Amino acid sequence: CASSLFSNQPQHF.

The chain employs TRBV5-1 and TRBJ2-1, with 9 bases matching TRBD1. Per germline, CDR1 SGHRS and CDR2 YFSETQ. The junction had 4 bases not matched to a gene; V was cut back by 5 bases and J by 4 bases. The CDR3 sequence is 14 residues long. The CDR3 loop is CASSTGGSYNEQFF. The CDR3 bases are TGCGCCAGCAGTACAGGGGGCTCATACAATGAGCAGTTCTTC.

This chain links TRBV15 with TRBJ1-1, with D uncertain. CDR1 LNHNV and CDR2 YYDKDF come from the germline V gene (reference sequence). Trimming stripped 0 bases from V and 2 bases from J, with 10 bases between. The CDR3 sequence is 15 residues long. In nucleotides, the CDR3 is TGTGCCACCAGCAGAGATGTGGGAAGTAACACTGAAGCTTTCTTT. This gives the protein CATSRDVGSNTEAFF.

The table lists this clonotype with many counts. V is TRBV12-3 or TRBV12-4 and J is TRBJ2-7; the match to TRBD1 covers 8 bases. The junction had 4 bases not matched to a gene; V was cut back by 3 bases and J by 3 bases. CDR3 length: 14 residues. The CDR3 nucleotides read TGTGCCAGCAGTTTTACGACAGGGGACTACGAGCAGTACTTC. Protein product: CASSFTTGDYEQYF.

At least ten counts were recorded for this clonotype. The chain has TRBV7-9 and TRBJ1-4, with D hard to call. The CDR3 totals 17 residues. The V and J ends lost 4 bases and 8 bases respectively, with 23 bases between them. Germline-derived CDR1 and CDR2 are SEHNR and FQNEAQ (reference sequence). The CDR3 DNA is TGTGCCAGCAGCTCCACCCTGAGCGGGGAGTACGGAGAAAAACTGTTTTTT. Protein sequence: CASSSTLSGEYGEKLFF.

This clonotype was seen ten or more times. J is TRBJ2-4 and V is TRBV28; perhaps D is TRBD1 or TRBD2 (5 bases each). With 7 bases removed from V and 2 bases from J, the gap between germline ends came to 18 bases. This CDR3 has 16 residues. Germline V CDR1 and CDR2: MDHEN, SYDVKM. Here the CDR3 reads CASTQTGLGTKNIQYF. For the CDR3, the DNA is TGTGCCAGCACTCAGACGGGGCTAGGGACCAAAAACATTCAGTACTTC.

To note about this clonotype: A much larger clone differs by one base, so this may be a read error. The DNA for the CDR3 is TGTGCCGGCAGCTCCCCAGTGGGTGACGAGCAGTACTTC. Amino acid sequence: CAGSSPVGDEQYF. This sequence joins TRBV7-9 and TRBJ2-7, with D uncertain. CDR1 is SEHNR and CDR2 is FQNEAQ in the germline V gene (reference sequence). The CDR3 consists of 13 residues. Supplemented by reference TRBV7-9 and TRBJ2-7, the full variable domain reads DTGVSQNPRHKITKRGQNVTFRCDPISEHNRLYWYRQTLGQGPEFLTYFQNEAQLEKSRLLSDRFSAERPKGSFSTLEIQRTEQGDSAMYLCAGSSPVGDEQYFGPGTRLTVT.

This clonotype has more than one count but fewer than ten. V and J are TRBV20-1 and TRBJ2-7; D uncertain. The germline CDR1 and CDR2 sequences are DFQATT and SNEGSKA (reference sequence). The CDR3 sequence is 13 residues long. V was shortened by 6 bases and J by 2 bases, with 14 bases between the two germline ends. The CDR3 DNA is TGCAGTGCAGCCCCTCCTTTGGCCTACGAGCAGTACTTC. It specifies CSAAPPLAYEQYF.

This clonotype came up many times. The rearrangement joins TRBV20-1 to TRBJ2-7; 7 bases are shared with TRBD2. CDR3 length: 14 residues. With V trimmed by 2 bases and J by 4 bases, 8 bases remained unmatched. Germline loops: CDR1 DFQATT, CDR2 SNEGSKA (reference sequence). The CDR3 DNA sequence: TGCAGTGCTAGAATTGCGGGGGTAGAATACGAGCAGTACTTC. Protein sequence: CSARIAGVEYEQYF.

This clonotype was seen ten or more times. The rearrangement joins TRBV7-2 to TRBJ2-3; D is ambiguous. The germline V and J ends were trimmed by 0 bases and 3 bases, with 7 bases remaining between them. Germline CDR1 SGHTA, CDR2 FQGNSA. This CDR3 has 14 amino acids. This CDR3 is CASSLARYTDTQYF. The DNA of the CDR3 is TGTGCCAGCAGCTTAGCGCGGTATACAGATACGCAGTATTTT. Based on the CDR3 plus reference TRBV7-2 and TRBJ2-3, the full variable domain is GAGVSQSPSNKVTEKGKDVELRCDPISGHTALYWYRQSLGQGLEFLIYFQGNSAPDKSGLPSDRFSAERTGGSVSTLTIQRTQQEDSAVYLCASSLARYTDTQYFGPGTRLTVL.

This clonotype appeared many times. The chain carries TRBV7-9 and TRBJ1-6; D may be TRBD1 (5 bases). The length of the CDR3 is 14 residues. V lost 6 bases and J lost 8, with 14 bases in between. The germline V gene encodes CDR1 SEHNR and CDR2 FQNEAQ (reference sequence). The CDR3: CASRLPGSYSPLHF. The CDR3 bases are TGTGCCAGCAGGCTACCAGGGTCTTATTCACCCCTCCACTTT.

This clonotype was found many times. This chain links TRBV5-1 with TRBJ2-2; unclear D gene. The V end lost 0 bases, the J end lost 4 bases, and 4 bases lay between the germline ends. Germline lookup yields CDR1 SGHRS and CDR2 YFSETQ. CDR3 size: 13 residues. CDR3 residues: CASSLGVTGELFF. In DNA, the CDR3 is TGCGCCAGCAGCTTGGGGGTCACCGGGGAGCTGTTTTTT. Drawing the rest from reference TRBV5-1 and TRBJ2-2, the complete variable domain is KAGVTQTPRYLIKTRGQQVTLSCSPISGHRSVSWYQQTPGQGLQFLFEYFSETQRNKGNFPGRFSGRQFSNSRSEMNVSTLELGDSALYLCASSLGVTGELFFGEGSRLTVL.

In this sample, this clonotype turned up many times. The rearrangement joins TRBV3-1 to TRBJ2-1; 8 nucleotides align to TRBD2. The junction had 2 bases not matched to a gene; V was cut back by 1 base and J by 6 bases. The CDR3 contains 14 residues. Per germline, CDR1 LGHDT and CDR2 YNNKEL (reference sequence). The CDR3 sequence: CASSQAGGGNEQFF. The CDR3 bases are TGTGCCAGCAGCCAAGCGGGAGGGGGCAATGAGCAGTTCTTC.